A selection of T cell receptor beta chains follows, all from one sample in a study of CD8 T cells in ankylosing spondylitis. TCRdb used MiXCR to reprocess the 5' RACE reads, holding one entry per CDR3 protein. The profile shows 300,000 to 400,000 distinct CDR3 sequences, about 20% of them singletons. Sequencing input: blood, either unsorted or a sorted T cell fraction (not recorded which). The receptors shown here come from a male donor with ankylosing spondylitis or in good health (not recorded which). Each CDR3 is given with its conserved first and last residue. The order of the fields is D gene, J gene, clone size, V gene, CDR3 DNA, CDR3 protein. The D gene is left open where the match is weak. Size is stated for part of the rows, as once, few or many counts, or as a class when the clone is expanded.

D: NA
J: TRBJ2-1
size: few
V: TRBV28
DNA: TGTGCCAGCAGTTTAGTCGCGGGTCCCTCCTACAATGAGCAGTTCTTC
CDR3: CASSLVAGPSYNEQFF

D: NA
J: TRBJ2-7
size: NA
V: TRBV7-9
DNA: TGTGCCAGCAGCTTAGAAGGACAGATAACGAGCTCCTACGAGCAGTACTTC
CDR3: CASSLEGQITSSYEQYF

D: NA
J: TRBJ2-3
size: NA
V: TRBV7-9
DNA: TGTGCCAGCAGCCCGAGGACGTCTAGCACAGATACGCAGTATTTT
CDR3: CASSPRTSSTDTQYF

D: NA
J: TRBJ2-1
size: NA
V: TRBV20-1
DNA: TGCAGTGCTAGAGCGGTCCCTAGCTCCTACAATGAGCAGTTCTTC
CDR3: CSARAVPSSYNEQFF

D: TRBD1
J: TRBJ2-7
size: NA
V: TRBV12-3/TRBV12-4
DNA: TGTGCCAGCAGTTTGACAGGGTACAACGAGCAGTACTTC
CDR3: CASSLTGYNEQYF

D: TRBD1
J: TRBJ2-7
size: NA
V: TRBV9
DNA: TGTGCCAGCAGCGTAGGAGGACAGGGAGAGCAGTACTTC
CDR3: CASSVGGQGEQYF

D: NA
J: TRBJ2-7
size: NA
V: TRBV6-2/TRBV6-3
DNA: TGTGCCAGCAGTGACTCCAGGGCCTACGAGCAGTACTTC
CDR3: CASSDSRAYEQYF

D: NA
J: TRBJ2-5
size: NA
V: TRBV30
DNA: TGTGCCTGGAGGGACATTATAGAGACCCAGTACTTC
CDR3: CAWRDIIETQYF

D: TRBD1
J: TRBJ1-1
size: few
V: TRBV12-3/TRBV12-4
DNA: TGTGCCAGCAGTTTAGCGTTGCTTTACACAGGGGACCAACGCTTT
CDR3: CASSLALLYTGDQRF

D: NA
J: TRBJ2-3
size: NA
V: TRBV20-1
DNA: TGCAGTGCTAGAGCCGGAGTTGGCACAGATACGCAGTATTTT
CDR3: CSARAGVGTDTQYF

D: NA
J: TRBJ2-5
size: NA
V: TRBV6-1
DNA: TGTGCCAGCACCCCGCTGGGCCCCCAAGAGACCCAGTACTTC
CDR3: CASTPLGPQETQYF

D: NA
J: TRBJ2-5
size: few
V: TRBV12-3/TRBV12-4
DNA: TGTGCCAGCAGTTTATGGGGGGGGGCAAAAGAGACCCAGTACTTC
CDR3: CASSLWGGAKETQYF

D: NA
J: TRBJ2-1
size: NA
V: TRBV10-3
DNA: TGTGCCATCAGTGAGTCGGACAGAGATTACAATGAGCAGTTCTTC
CDR3: CAISESDRDYNEQFF

D: NA
J: TRBJ2-1
size: few
V: TRBV5-5
DNA: TGTGCCAGCAGCTTGGCTCAGGGGTTCTATGAGCAGTTCTTC
CDR3: CASSLAQGFYEQFF

D: NA
J: TRBJ2-7
size: NA
V: TRBV7-9
DNA: TGTGCCAGCAGCTTAGCCCCACTCGACGAGCAGTACTTC
CDR3: CASSLAPLDEQYF

D: NA
J: TRBJ2-3
size: few
V: TRBV20-1
DNA: TGCAGTGCGGGAAGCACAGATACGCAGTATTTT
CDR3: CSAGSTDTQYF

D: NA
J: TRBJ1-1
size: NA
V: TRBV2
DNA: TGTGCCAGCAGTGAAAGGGCGCAGATGAACACTGAAGCTTTCTTT
CDR3: CASSERAQMNTEAFF

D: TRBD2
J: TRBJ2-3
size: NA
V: TRBV7-9
DNA: TGTGCCAGCAGCTTAGGGCTAGCGGGGGACACAGATACGCAGTATTTT
CDR3: CASSLGLAGDTDTQYF

D: NA
J: TRBJ2-5
size: many
V: TRBV12-3/TRBV12-4
DNA: TGTGCCAGCAGTCCAGCTAGTTTTAGAGAGACCCAGTACTTC
CDR3: CASSPASFRETQYF

D: NA
J: TRBJ2-1
size: few
V: TRBV2
DNA: TGTGCCAGCAACCCAGGGGTGTACAATGAGCAGTTCTTC
CDR3: CASNPGVYNEQFF

D: TRBD2
J: TRBJ2-2
size: NA
V: TRBV20-1
DNA: TGCAGTGCTAGAGACCTACTAGCGGGGGGCGCCGGGGAGCTGTTTTTT
CDR3: CSARDLLAGGAGELFF

D: NA
J: TRBJ2-3
size: few
V: TRBV5-1
DNA: TGCGCCAGCAGCTTGTCAGGAAACACAGATACGCAGTATTTT
CDR3: CASSLSGNTDTQYF

D: NA
J: TRBJ2-1
size: few
V: TRBV9
DNA: TGTGCCAGCAGCGTAGTGGGGGGAAAGGGGACGGAAGTCTACAATGAGCAGTTCTTC
CDR3: CASSVVGGKGTEVYNEQFF

D: NA
J: TRBJ2-7
size: many
V: TRBV20-1
DNA: TGCAGTGTTAACCCCCAAGTGGCGGCCTCCTACGAGCAGTACTTC
CDR3: CSVNPQVAASYEQYF

D: NA
J: TRBJ2-1
size: NA
V: TRBV4-1
DNA: TGCGCCAGCTCGGACACGCTATCACTCAATGAGCAGTTCTTC
CDR3: CASSDTLSLNEQFF